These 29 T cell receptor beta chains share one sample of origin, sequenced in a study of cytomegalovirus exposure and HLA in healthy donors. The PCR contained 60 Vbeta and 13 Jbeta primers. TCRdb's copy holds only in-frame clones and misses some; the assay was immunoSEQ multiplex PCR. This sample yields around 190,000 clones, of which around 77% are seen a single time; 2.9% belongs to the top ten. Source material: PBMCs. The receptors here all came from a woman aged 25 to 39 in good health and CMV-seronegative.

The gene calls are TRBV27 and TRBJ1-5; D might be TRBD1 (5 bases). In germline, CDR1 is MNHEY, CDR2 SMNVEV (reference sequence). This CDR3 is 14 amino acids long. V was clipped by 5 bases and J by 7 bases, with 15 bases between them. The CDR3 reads CASSHGGGNQPQHF. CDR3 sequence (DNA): TGTGCCAGCAGTCACGGGGGGGGAAACCAGCCCCAGCATTTT.

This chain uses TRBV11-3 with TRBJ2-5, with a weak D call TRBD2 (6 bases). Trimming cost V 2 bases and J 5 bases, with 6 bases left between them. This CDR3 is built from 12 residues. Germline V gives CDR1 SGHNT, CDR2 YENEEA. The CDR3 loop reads CASSLRGETQYF. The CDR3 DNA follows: TGTGCCAGCAGCTTACGGGGGGAGACCCAGTACTTC.

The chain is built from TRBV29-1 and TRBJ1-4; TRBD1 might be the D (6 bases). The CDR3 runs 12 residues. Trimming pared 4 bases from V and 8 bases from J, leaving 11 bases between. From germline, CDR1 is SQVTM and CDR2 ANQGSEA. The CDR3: CSVVSGDEKLFF. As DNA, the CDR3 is TGCAGCGTTGTTTCAGGGGACGAAAAACTGTTTTTT.

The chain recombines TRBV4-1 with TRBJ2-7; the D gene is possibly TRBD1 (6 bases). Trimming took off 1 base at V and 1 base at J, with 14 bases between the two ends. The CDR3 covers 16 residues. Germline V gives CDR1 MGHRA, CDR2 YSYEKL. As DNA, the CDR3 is TGCGCCAGCAGCCAAGCGGGCAGGGGCTTATCCTACGAGCAGTACTTC. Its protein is CASSQAGRGLSYEQYF.

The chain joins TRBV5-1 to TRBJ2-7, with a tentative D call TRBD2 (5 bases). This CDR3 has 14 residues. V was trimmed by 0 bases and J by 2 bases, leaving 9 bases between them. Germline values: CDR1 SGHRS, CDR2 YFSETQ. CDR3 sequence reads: CASSLERVAYEQYF. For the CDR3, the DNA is TGCGCCAGCAGCTTGGAGAGGGTTGCCTACGAGCAGTACTTC.

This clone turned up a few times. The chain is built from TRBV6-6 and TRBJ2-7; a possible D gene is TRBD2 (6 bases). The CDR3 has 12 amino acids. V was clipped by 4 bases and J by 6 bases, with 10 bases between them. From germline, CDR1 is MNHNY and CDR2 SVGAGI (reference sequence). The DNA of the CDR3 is TGTGCCAGCAGTTTCGGAGGGGTCGAGCAGTACTTC. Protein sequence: CASSFGGVEQYF.

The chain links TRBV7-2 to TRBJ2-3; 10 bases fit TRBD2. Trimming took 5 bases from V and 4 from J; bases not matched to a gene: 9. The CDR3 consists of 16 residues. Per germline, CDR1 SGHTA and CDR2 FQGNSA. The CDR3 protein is CASSPPGLAFADTQYF. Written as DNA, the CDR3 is TGTGCCAGCAGCCCGCCGGGACTAGCGTTTGCAGATACGCAGTATTTT.

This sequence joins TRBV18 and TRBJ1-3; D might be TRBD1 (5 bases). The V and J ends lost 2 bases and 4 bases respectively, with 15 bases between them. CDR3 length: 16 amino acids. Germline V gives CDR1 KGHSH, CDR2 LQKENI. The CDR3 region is CASSPGGTSLGNTIYF. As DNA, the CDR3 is TGTGCCAGCTCACCAGGCGGGACGTCCCTCGGAAACACCATATATTTT.

The CDR3 loop is CASSFGPTSGVNEQFF. Here the CDR3 DNA reads TGTGCCAGCAGCTTCGGGCCGACTAGCGGGGTCAATGAGCAGTTCTTC. The V and J genes are TRBV11-2 and TRBJ2-1; 11 bases fit TRBD2. The CDR3 loop spans 16 amino acids. Per germline, CDR1 SGHAT and CDR2 FQNNGV. Germline trimming cut 3 bases from V and 6 bases from J; bases unmatched to any gene: 7.

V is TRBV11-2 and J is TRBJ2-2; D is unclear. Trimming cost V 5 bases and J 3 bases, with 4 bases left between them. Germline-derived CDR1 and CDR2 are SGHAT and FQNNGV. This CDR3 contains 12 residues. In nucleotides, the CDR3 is TGTGCCAGCAGCCCCTACACCGGGGAGCTGTTTTTT. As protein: CASSPYTGELFF.

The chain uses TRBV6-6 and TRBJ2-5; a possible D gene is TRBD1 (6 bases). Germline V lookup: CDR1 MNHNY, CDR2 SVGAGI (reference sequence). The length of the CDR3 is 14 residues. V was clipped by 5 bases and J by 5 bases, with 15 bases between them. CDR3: CASSRTGQGETQYF. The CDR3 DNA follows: TGTGCCAGCAGTCGCACAGGGCAGGGGGAGACCCAGTACTTC.

CDR3 bases: TGCGCCAGCAGCCAAGTTTCAGGGAAGGATGAGCAGTTCTTC. Amino acids: CASSQVSGKDEQFF. The chain employs TRBV4-1 and TRBJ2-1; TRBD1 might be the D (5 bases). The CDR3 covers 14 residues. V shed 1 base and J shed 8 bases, with 12 bases lying between them. Germline V CDR1 and CDR2: MGHRA, YSYEKL.

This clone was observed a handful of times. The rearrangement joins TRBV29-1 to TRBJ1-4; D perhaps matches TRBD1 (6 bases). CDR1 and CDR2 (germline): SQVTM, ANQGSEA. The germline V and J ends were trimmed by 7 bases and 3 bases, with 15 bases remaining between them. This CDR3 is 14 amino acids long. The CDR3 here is CSATGTWANEKLFF. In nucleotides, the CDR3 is TGCAGCGCAACAGGGACGTGGGCTAATGAAAAACTGTTTTTT.

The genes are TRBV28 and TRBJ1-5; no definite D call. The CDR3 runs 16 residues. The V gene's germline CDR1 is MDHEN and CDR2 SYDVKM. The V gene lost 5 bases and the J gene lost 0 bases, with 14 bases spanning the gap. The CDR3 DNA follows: TGTGCCAGCAGTCCCACCAATGTCTATAGCAATCAGCCCCAGCATTTT. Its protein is CASSPTNVYSNQPQHF.

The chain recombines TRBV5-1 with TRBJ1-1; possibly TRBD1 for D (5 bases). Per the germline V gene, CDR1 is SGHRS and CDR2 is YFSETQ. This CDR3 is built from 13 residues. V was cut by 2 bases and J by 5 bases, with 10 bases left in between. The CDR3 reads CASSLQDRTEAFF. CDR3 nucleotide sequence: TGCGCCAGCAGCTTACAGGATAGGACTGAAGCTTTCTTT.

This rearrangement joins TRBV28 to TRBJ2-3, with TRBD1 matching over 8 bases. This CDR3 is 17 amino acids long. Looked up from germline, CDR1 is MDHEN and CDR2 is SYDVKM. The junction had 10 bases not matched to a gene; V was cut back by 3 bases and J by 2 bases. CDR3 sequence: CASSFFSRGHDTDTQYF. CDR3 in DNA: TGTGCCAGCAGTTTCTTCTCCAGGGGGCATGACACAGATACGCAGTATTTT.

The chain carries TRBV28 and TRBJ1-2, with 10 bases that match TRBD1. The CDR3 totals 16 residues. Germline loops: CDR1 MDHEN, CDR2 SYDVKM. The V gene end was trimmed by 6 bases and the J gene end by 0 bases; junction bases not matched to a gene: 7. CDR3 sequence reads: CASRSDRGSANYGYTF. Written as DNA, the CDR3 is TGTGCCAGCAGATCGGACAGGGGGTCAGCTAACTATGGCTACACCTTC.

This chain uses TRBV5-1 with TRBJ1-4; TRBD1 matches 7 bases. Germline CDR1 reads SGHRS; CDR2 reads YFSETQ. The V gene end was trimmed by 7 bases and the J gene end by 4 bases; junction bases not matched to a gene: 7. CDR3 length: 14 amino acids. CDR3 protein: CASGPTGLNEKLFF. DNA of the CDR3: TGCGCCAGCGGCCCGACAGGGCTTAATGAAAAACTGTTTTTT.

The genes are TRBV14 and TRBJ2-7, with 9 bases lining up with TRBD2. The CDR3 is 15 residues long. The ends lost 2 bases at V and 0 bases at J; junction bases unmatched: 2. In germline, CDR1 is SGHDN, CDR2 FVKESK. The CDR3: CASSQLAGSSYEQYF. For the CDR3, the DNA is TGTGCCAGCAGCCAACTAGCGGGGAGCTCCTACGAGCAGTACTTC.

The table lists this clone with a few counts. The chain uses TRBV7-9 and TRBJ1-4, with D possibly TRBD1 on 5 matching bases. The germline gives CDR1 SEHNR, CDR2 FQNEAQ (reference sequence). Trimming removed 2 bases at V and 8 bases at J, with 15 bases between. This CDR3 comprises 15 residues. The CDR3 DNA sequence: TGTGCCAGCAGCTTAATGTCAGGGCGTAACGAAAAACTGTTTTTT. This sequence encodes CASSLMSGRNEKLFF.

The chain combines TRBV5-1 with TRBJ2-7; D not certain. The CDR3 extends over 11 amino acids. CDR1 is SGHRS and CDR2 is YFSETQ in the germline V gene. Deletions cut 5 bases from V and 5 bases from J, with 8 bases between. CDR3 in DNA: TGCGCCAGCAGGTCAGGCGACGAGCAGTACTTC. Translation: CASRSGDEQYF.

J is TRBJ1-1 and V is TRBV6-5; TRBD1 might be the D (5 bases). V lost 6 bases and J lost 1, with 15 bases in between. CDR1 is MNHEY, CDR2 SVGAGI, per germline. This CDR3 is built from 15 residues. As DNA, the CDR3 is TGTGCCAGCAGGAGTCTTCGGGGGACGAACACTGAAGCTTTCTTT. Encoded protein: CASRSLRGTNTEAFF.

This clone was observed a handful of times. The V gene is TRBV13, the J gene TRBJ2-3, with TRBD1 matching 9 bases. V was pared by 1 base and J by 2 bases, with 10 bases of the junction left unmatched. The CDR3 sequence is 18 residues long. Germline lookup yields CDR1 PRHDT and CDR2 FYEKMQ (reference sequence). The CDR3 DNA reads TGTGCCAGCAGCTTAGTGCCTGGGGGACAGGGTATCACAGATACGCAGTATTTT. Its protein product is CASSLVPGGQGITDTQYF.

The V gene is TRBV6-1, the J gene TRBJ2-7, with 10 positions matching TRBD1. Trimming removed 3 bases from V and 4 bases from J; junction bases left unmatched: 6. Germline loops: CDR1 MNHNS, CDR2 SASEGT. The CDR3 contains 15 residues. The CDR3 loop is CASSDEDRGLYEQYF. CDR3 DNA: TGTGCCAGCAGTGACGAGGACAGGGGGTTATACGAGCAGTACTTC.

CDR3 residues: CASGSLAGGPNEQFF. DNA of the CDR3: TGTGCCAGCGGGTCCCTAGCGGGAGGGCCAAATGAGCAGTTCTTC. This chain uses TRBV6-1 with TRBJ2-1; 12 bases are shared with TRBD2. The CDR3 is made up of 15 amino acids. The V gene's germline CDR1 is MNHNS and CDR2 SASEGT. V lost 8 bases to trimming and J lost 7 bases; unmatched junction nucleotides: 9.

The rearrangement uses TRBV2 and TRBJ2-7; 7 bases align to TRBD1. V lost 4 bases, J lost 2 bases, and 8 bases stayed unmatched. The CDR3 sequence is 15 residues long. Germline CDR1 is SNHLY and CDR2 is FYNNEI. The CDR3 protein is CASSVEGAPTYEQYF. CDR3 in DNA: TGTGCCAGCAGTGTAGAGGGGGCTCCCACCTACGAGCAGTACTTC.

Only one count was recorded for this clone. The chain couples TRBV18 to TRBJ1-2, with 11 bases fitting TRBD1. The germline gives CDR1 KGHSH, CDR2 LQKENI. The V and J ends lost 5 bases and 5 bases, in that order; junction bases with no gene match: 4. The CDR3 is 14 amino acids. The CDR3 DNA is TGTGCCAGCTCAAGTGGACAGGGGGCATATGGCTACACCTTC. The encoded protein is CASSSGQGAYGYTF.

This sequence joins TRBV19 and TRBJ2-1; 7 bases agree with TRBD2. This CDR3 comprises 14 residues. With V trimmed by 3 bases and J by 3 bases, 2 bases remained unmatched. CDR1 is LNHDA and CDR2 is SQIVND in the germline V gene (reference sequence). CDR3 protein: CASSMVAGYNEQFF. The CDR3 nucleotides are TGTGCCAGTAGTATGGTAGCGGGCTACAATGAGCAGTTCTTC.

The CDR3 DNA sequence: TGTGCCAGCAGCGTAGGCGGGGGGACCGCTGAAGCTTTCTTT. As protein: CASSVGGGTAEAFF. The chain couples TRBV9 to TRBJ1-1; TRBD1 might be the D (5 bases). Trimming stripped 0 bases from V and 6 bases from J, with 12 bases between. Per the germline V gene, CDR1 is SGDLS and CDR2 is YYNGEE. CDR3 size: 14 residues.